The clone carrying this TCR beta chain was found a few times. The source of the sample is a study of control samples from healthy donors and cancer patients. Trimming removed 5 bases at V and 5 bases at J, with 17 bases between. Germline CDR1 SSHAT, CDR2 FNYEAQ (reference sequence). The CDR3 covers 15 residues. Sequencing used immunoSEQ multiplex PCR; TCRdb keeps in-frame clones, though not all of them. Of tens of thousands of clones in the sample, more than 80% are singletons; the top ten hold about 3.1%. The chain is built from TRBV7-7 and TRBJ2-3; D is tentatively TRBD1 or TRBD2 (5 bases each). The clonotype was recovered from a woman aged 45 to 65 with lung cancer. Sequenced input: PBMCs. In DNA, the CDR3 is TGTGCCAGCAGCGCCTCTGGGGCAGGAGGAGATACGCAGTATTTT. It encodes CASSASGAGGDTQYF.